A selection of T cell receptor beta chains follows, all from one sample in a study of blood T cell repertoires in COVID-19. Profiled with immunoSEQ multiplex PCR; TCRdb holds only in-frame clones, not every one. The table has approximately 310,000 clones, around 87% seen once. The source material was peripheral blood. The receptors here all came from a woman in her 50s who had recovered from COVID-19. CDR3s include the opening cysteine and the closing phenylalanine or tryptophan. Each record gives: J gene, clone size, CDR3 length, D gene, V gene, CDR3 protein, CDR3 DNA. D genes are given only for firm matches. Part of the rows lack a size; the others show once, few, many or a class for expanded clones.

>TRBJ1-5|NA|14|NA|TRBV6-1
CASSEGGSNQPQHF
TGTGCCAGCAGTGAGGGAGGGAGCAATCAGCCCCAGCATTTT
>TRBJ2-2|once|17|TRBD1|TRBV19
CASSIFRDRGRAGELFF
TGTGCCAGTAGTATATTCCGGGACAGGGGGAGGGCCGGGGAGCTGTTTTTT
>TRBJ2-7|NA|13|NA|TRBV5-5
CASSSPLSYEQYF
TGTGCCAGCAGCTCCCCTTTATCCTACGAGCAGTACTTC
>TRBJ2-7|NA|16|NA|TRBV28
CASTTALRGGGYEQYF
TGTGCCAGCACCACCGCCCTAAGAGGGGGGGGCTACGAGCAGTACTTC
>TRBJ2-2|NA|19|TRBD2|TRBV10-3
CAISDHGLAGKEATGELFF
TGTGCCATCAGTGACCACGGACTAGCGGGCAAAGAGGCCACCGGGGAGCTGTTTTTT
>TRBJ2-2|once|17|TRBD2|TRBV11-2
CASSFQRLAGETGELFF
TGTGCCAGCAGCTTTCAAAGACTAGCGGGAGAGACCGGGGAGCTGTTTTTT
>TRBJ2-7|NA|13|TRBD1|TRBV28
CASIAGQGREQYF
TGTGCCAGCATCGCGGGACAGGGTCGCGAGCAGTACTTC
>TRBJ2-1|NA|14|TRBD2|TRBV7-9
CASSFSGRDTEQFF
TGTGCCAGCAGCTTTAGCGGGAGGGACACAGAGCAGTTCTTC
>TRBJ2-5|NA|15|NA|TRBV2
CASSDARIRQETQYF
TGTGCCAGCAGTGACGCGCGGATCCGGCAAGAGACCCAGTACTTC
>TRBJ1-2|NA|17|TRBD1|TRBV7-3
CASTCEGWTGARYGYTF
TGTGCCAGCACCTGCGAGGGCTGGACAGGGGCCCGGTATGGCTACACCTTC
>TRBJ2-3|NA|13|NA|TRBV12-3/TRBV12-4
CASSLDRTDTQYF
TGTGCCAGCAGTCTTGACAGGACAGATACGCAGTATTTT
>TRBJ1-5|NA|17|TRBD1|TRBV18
CASSLLQGVVSNQPQHF
TGTGCCAGCTCACTGTTACAGGGGGTTGTAAGCAATCAGCCCCAGCATTTT
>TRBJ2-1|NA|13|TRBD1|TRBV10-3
CAIRQGISDEQFF
TGTGCCATCAGACAGGGGATTTCGGATGAGCAGTTCTTC
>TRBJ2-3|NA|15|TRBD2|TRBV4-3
CASSHASGGTDTQYF
TGCGCCAGCAGCCATGCTAGCGGGGGCACAGATACGCAGTATTTT
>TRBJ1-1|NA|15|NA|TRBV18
CASSPRTDMNTEAFF
TGTGCCAGCTCACCCCGGACAGACATGAACACTGAAGCTTTCTTT
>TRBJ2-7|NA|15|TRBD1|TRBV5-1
CASSLGTGGDYEQYF
TGCGCCAGCAGCTTGGGGACAGGGGGAGACTACGAGCAGTACTTC
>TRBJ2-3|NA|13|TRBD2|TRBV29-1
CSVRAGGTDTQYF
TGCAGCGTTCGAGCGGGGGGAACGGATACGCAGTATTTT
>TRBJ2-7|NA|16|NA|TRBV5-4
CASSLFVAGASYEQYF
TGTGCCAGCAGCTTGTTCGTCGCGGGGGCCTCCTACGAGCAGTACTTC
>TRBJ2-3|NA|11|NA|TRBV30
CAWRTGDTQYF
TGTGCCTGGAGGACGGGGGATACGCAGTATTTT
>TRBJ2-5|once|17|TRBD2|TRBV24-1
CATSDPGLAGPQETQYF
TGTGCCACCAGTGATCCGGGACTAGCGGGGCCCCAAGAGACCCAGTACTTC
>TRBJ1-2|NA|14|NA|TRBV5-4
CASSDRNKAGGYTF
TGTGCCAGCAGCGATCGAAATAAGGCGGGAGGCTACACCTTC
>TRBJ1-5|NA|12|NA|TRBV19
CASSPVSWPQHF
TGTGCCAGTAGCCCGGTGTCTTGGCCCCAGCATTTT
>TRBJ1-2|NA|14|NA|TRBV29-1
CSVARQGFNYGYTF
TGCAGCGTTGCTCGCCAGGGGTTTAACTATGGCTACACCTTC
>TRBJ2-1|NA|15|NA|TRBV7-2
CASRFDRLPRNEQFF
TGTGCCAGCAGATTTGACAGGCTCCCTAGGAATGAGCAGTTCTTC
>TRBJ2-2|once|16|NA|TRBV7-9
CASSLPSGMAAGELFF
TGTGCCAGCAGCTTACCCTCGGGGATGGCGGCCGGGGAGCTGTTTTTT
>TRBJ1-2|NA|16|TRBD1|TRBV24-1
CATSDSGEEGAYGYTF
TGTGCCACCAGTGATTCCGGAGAAGAGGGGGCCTATGGCTACACCTTC
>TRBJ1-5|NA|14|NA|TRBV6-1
CASSEGAGNQPQHF
TGTGCCAGCAGTGAGGGGGCTGGCAATCAGCCCCAGCATTTT
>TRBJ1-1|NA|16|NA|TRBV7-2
CASSPFPAGLGTEAFF
TGTGCCAGCAGCCCCTTCCCGGCGGGGCTGGGCACTGAAGCTTTCTTT
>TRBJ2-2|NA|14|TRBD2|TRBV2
CASRAGANTGELFF
TGTGCCAGCAGAGCGGGGGCAAACACCGGGGAGCTGTTTTTT
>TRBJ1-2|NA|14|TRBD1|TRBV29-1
CSVEGMDRGHGYTF
TGCAGCGTTGAAGGAATGGACAGGGGACATGGCTACACCTTC
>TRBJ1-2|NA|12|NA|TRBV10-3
CATPRGNYGYTF
TGTGCCACCCCACGGGGTAACTATGGCTACACCTTC
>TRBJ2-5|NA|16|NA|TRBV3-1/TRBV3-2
CASSQDRGLAAETQYF
TGTGCCAGCAGCCAAGACCGGGGACTTGCAGCAGAGACCCAGTACTTC
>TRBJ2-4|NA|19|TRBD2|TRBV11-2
CASSTTRTGTSGRANIQYF
TGTGCCAGCAGCACTACCAGAACCGGGACTAGCGGGAGGGCCAACATTCAGTACTTC
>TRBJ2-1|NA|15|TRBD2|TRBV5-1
CASSLQRGDTGEQFF
TGCGCCAGCAGCCTCCAGCGGGGGGATACAGGTGAGCAGTTCTTC
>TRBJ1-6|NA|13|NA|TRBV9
CASSVAPSSPLHF
TGTGCCAGCAGCGTAGCCCCGTCTTCACCCCTCCACTTT
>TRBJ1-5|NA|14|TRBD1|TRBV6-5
CASSDRGGVQPQHF
TGTGCCAGCAGCGACAGGGGAGGGGTTCAGCCCCAGCATTTT
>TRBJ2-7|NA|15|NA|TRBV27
CASSSARGKWFEQYF
TGTGCCAGCAGTTCGGCGCGGGGAAAGTGGTTCGAGCAGTACTTC
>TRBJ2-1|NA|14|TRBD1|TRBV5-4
CASSKGTGVDEQFF
TGTGCCAGCAGCAAAGGGACAGGGGTGGATGAGCAGTTCTTC
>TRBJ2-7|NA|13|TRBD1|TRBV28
CASRVTGAEFGYF
TGTGCCAGCAGAGTTACAGGGGCTGAGTTTGGGTACTTC
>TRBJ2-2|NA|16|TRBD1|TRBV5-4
CASSFLGWTGVGELFF
TGTGCCAGCAGCTTTCTTGGTTGGACAGGGGTCGGGGAGCTGTTTTTT
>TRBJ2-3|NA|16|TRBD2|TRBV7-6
CASSLSSGGVSDTQYF
TGTGCCAGCAGCTTATCTAGCGGGGGAGTATCAGATACGCAGTATTTT
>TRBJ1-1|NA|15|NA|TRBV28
CASLRAFGDQTEAFF
TGTGCCAGCCTAAGGGCATTCGGGGATCAGACTGAAGCTTTCTTT
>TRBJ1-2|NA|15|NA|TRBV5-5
CASSLALLVSGGYTF
TGTGCCAGCAGCTTGGCCCTGTTAGTCTCCGGTGGCTACACCTTC
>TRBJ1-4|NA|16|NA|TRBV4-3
CASSQDPTGGWEKLFF
TGCGCCAGCAGCCAAGACCCCACAGGCGGTTGGGAAAAACTGTTTTTT
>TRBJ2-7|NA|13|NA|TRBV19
CASSITSSYEQYF
TGTGCCAGTAGTATTACCAGCTCCTACGAGCAGTACTTC
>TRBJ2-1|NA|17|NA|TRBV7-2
CASSSPTTDTLYNEQFF
TGTGCCAGCAGCTCCCCGACCACGGACACCCTCTACAATGAGCAGTTCTTC
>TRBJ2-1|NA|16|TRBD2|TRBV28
CASSPGVVGGSLEQFF
TGTGCCAGCAGTCCCGGCGTGGTGGGCGGGAGTCTTGAGCAGTTCTTC
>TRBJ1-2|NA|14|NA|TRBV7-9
CASSPDGQPGGYTF
TGTGCCAGCAGCCCGGATGGACAGCCGGGGGGCTACACCTTC
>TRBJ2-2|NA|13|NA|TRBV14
CASSPQVTGELFF
TGTGCCAGCAGCCCCCAGGTCACCGGGGAGCTGTTTTTT
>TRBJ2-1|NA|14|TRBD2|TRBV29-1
CSVGGTSGSSEQFF
TGCAGCGTGGGGGGGACTAGCGGGTCAAGTGAGCAGTTCTTC
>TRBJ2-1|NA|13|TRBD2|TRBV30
CAWSVGLEGEQFF
TGTGCCTGGAGTGTAGGACTAGAGGGCGAGCAGTTCTTC